In this sample, the clone carrying this T cell receptor beta chain turned up a few times. The data derive from a study of T cells after yellow fever vaccination. The CDR3 contains 14 residues. Trimming removed 7 bases from V and 1 base from J; junction bases left unmatched: 6. Germline CDR1 SGHRS, CDR2 YFSETQ. TCRdb ran MiXCR on the 5' RACE reads and lists one entry per CDR3 protein. Among about 340,000 distinct CDR3 sequences listed, almost 4% were seen once. The sample here was PBMCs, taken 5 days after the yellow fever booster vaccination. This chain links TRBV5-1 with TRBJ2-7, with 9 bases identical to TRBD1. The sequence was obtained from a young man who received the YFV17D yellow fever vaccine. Written as DNA, the CDR3 is TGCGCCAGCGAATTGACAGGGGGTTCCTACGAGCAGTACTTC. Amino acids: CASELTGGSYEQYF. Drawing the rest from reference TRBV5-1 and TRBJ2-7, the complete variable domain is KAGVTQTPRYLIKTRGQQVTLSCSPISGHRSVSWYQQTPGQGLQFLFEYFSETQRNKGNFPGRFSGRQFSNSRSEMNVSTLELGDSALYLCASELTGGSYEQYFGPGTRLTVT.